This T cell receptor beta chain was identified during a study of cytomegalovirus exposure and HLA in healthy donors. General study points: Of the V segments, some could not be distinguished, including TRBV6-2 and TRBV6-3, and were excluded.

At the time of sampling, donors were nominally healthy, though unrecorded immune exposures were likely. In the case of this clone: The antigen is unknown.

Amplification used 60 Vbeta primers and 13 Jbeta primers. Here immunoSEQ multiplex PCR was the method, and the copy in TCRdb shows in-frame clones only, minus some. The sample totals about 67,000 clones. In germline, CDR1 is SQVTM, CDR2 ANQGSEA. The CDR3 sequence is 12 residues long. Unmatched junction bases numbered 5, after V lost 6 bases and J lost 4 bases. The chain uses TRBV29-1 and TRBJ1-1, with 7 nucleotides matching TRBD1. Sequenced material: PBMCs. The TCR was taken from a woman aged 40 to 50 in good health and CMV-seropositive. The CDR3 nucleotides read TGCAGCGTCTACTCAGGGGGCACTGAAGCTTTCTTT. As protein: CSVYSGGTEAFF.